This T cell receptor beta chain emerged from a study of shared T cell receptors in the human thymus. The assay was immunoSEQ multiplex PCR, and TCRdb's table has in-frame clones only and misses some. The sample has hundreds of thousands of clones, approximately 87% seen once; the top ten hold around 0.0099%. V was shortened by 6 bases and J by 7 bases, with 13 bases between the two germline ends. The CDR3 has 12 amino acids. Germline-derived CDR1 and CDR2 are LNHDA and SQIVND (reference sequence). A further study also used this sample, focusing on human thymus T cells. Turning to that study: Thymus was obtained from resections taken during corrective heart surgery.

The chain couples TRBV19 to TRBJ2-7, with D perhaps matching TRBD2 (5 bases). The receptor's source is a boy less than two years old with a congenital heart defect. Sequencing used thymocytes. Written as DNA, the CDR3 is TGTGCCAGTAGAGACCCGACGGGGGAGCAGTACTTC. Translating gives CASRDPTGEQYF.